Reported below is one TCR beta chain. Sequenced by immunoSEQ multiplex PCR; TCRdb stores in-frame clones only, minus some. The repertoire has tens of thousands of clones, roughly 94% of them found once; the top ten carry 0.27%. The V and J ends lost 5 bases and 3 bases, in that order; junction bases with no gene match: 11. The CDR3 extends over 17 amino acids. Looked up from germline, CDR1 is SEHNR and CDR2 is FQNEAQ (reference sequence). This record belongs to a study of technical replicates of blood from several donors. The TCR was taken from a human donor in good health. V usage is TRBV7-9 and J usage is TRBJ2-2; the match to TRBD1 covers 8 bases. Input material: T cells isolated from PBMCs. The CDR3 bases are TGTGCCAGCAGCCTCACGACAGGGGTCGTGGACACCGGGGAGCTGTTTTTT. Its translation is CASSLTTGVVDTGELFF.